Shown below are 20 T cell receptor beta chains from a single sample sequenced in a study of a mutant IDH1 vaccine in newly diagnosed glioma. Generated by immunoSEQ multiplex PCR, the TCRdb table keeps only in-frame clones and is missing some. The repertoire has about 36,000 clones, 80% to 95% of them found once; the top ten carry over 15%. Time point defined: baseline, week 1 (first vaccination visit). Regarding treatment: pre-vaccination baseline after standard-of-care therapy. Sequenced here: PBMCs, sampled from a glioma patient treated with radiotherapy, temozolomide or both. The receptors come from a man aged 18 to 35 with glioma.

The chain couples TRBV28 to TRBJ2-3; 8 bases are shared with TRBD2. CDR1 is MDHEN and CDR2 is SYDVKM in the germline V gene. This CDR3 contains 14 residues. Unmatched junction bases numbered 5, after V lost 5 bases and J lost 4 bases. In DNA form, the CDR3 reads TGTGCCAGCAGTGGGGCGGGAGGAGCAGATACGCAGTATTTT. It yields the protein CASSGAGGADTQYF.

The chain uses TRBV4-2 and TRBJ2-3; 7 bases are shared with TRBD2. V trimming: 0 bases; J trimming: 4 bases; junction bases outside the gene matches: 7. Germline loops: CDR1 LGHNA, CDR2 YNFKEQ. This CDR3 region has 16 residues. The DNA for the CDR3 is TGTGCCAGCAGCCAAGAGGCGGGAGAGCATTCAGATACGCAGTATTTT. As protein: CASSQEAGEHSDTQYF.

The gene calls are TRBV29-1 and TRBJ1-4, with D unresolved. Between the trimmed V and J ends, which lost 7 bases and 2 bases, there was a span of 8 bases. This CDR3 spans 12 amino acids. Germline V lookup: CDR1 SQVTM, CDR2 ANQGSEA. The CDR3 DNA sequence: TGCAGCGCAGGTTCCACTAATGAAAAACTGTTTTTT. Protein product: CSAGSTNEKLFF.

Turning to this clone: One end of the junction varies from germline; a read error may be responsible. The V and J genes are TRBV4-2 and TRBJ1-1; D gene unclear. The germline V gene has CDR1 LGHNA and CDR2 YNFKEQ. The CDR3 runs to 11 residues. Here the CDR3 reads CASSQDASSAF. The CDR3 DNA is TGTGCCAGCAGCCAAGATGCATCCTCCGCTTTT.

The V call is TRBV4-2, the J call TRBJ2-1; D is undetermined. The CDR3 is 14 residues long. The V gene's germline CDR1 is LGHNA and CDR2 YNFKEQ. V lost 4 bases and J 10 bases, leaving 17 bases between the germline ends. CDR3 amino acids: CASSPFSGPPEQFF. DNA for the CDR3: TGTGCCAGCAGCCCTTTCTCTGGACCCCCCGAGCAGTTCTTC.

The V call is TRBV2, the J call TRBJ2-4; D is perhaps TRBD1 or TRBD2 (5 bases each). Trimming shortened V by 2 bases and J by 14 bases, and 25 bases separated the two germline ends. The CDR3 is 16 residues long. Germline loops: CDR1 SNHLY, CDR2 FYNNEI. The CDR3 region has the DNA TGTGCCAGCAGTGAATTAGGCGGGCCAAGGGGCAATTCTGAGTACTTC. It is translated as CASSELGGPRGNSEYF.

J is TRBJ2-1 and V is TRBV6-5; TRBD2 agrees at 8 bases. Germline-derived CDR1 and CDR2 are MNHEY and SVGAGI. The CDR3 has 15 residues. V shed 5 bases, J shed 0 bases, and the junction held 3 bases outside the gene matches. DNA of the CDR3: TGTGCCAGCAGTATCGGGACTAGCTCCTACAATGAGCAGTTCTTC. Its translation is CASSIGTSSYNEQFF.

Concerning this clone itself: The junction differs from germline at one of its ends, possibly a read error. CDR3 in amino acids: CSARDVPNPSF. The DNA for the CDR3 is TGCAGTGCTAGAGATGTGCCAAACCCCAGTTTC. The J gene is TRBJ2-7, the V gene TRBV20-1; no definite D call. The CDR3 has 11 amino acids. The germline V gene has CDR1 DFQATT and CDR2 SNEGSKA (reference sequence).

This clone was counted between two and nine times. The chain combines TRBV2 with TRBJ1-1; perhaps TRBD1 as D (5 bases). V was shortened by 3 bases and J by 6 bases, with 11 bases between the two germline ends. The CDR3 runs 13 residues. Germline V CDR1 and CDR2: SNHLY, FYNNEI. DNA for the CDR3: TGTGCCAGCAGTGACGCCGGGACCCCTGAAGCTTTCTTT. It yields the protein CASSDAGTPEAFF.

Concerning this clone itself: The junction departs from germline at one end; a sequencing error may be responsible. This chain joins TRBV7-9 and TRBJ2-7; D tentatively fits TRBD1 or TRBD2 (5 bases each). Germline loops: CDR1 SEHNR, CDR2 FQNEAQ (reference sequence). The CDR3 totals 15 residues. The CDR3 here is CASSRVQGPSDEQYF. The DNA of the CDR3 is TGTGCCAGCAGCCGCGTGCAGGGACCCTCCGACGAGCAGTACTTC.

This chain joins TRBV6-5 and TRBJ1-1, with a weak D call TRBD1 (5 bases). The CDR3 spans 15 residues. With 7 bases removed from V and 5 bases from J, the gap between germline ends came to 20 bases. Germline lookup yields CDR1 MNHEY and CDR2 SVGAGI. In nucleotides, the CDR3 is TGTGCCAGCATCCCCCCCGGAGGGTGGGGGACTGAAGCTTTCTTT. Its protein is CASIPPGGWGTEAFF.

This clone was recorded a few times. The chain recombines TRBV4-3 with TRBJ2-5, with D possibly matching TRBD2 (6 bases). With 0 bases removed from V and 4 bases from J, the gap between germline ends came to 12 bases. The CDR3 has 15 residues. Germline CDR1 is LGHNA and CDR2 is YSLEER. Here the CDR3 DNA reads TGCGCCAGCAGCCAAGATCGGAGGGGCTTAGAGACCCAGTACTTC. This encodes CASSQDRRGLETQYF.

This clone was seen a handful of times. The CDR3 DNA follows: TGTGCCAGCAGTGACCAGGAAAGAGATACGCAGTATTTT. This encodes CASSDQERDTQYF. V gene TRBV6-4 combines with J gene TRBJ2-3; no reliable D call. The length of the CDR3 is 13 residues. In germline, CDR1 is MRHNA, CDR2 SNTAGT. Between the trimmed V and J ends, which lost 2 bases and 5 bases, there was a span of 8 bases.

The rearrangement joins TRBV5-4 to TRBJ2-1; D is ambiguous. CDR3 length: 14 residues. CDR1 and CDR2 (germline): SGHNT, YYREEE (reference sequence). V lost 3 bases and J lost 2, with 9 bases in between. The CDR3 DNA follows: TGTGCCAGCAGCTCACAACTTCCCTACAATGAGCAGTTCTTC. Translated: CASSSQLPYNEQFF.

The chain employs TRBV4-3 and TRBJ1-1; 7 bases are a match to TRBD1. The CDR3 extends over 15 amino acids. Germline V gene data show CDR1 as LGHNA and CDR2 as YSLEER. The V and J ends lost 1 base and 5 bases, in that order; junction bases with no gene match: 7. This chain's CDR3 is CASSQGKGARTEAFF. The CDR3 DNA reads TGCGCCAGCAGCCAAGGGAAGGGGGCGAGAACTGAAGCTTTCTTT.

The rearrangement uses TRBV10-1 and TRBJ2-7, with 7 bases lining up with TRBD2. CDR3 size: 14 residues. Germline-derived CDR1 and CDR2 are WNHNN and SYGVQD (reference sequence). V lost 3 bases and J lost 5; bases outside the gene matches: 7. CDR3 in DNA: TGCGCCAGCAGTGAAGCAGCGGGAAGGAACGAGCAGTACTTC. As protein: CASSEAAGRNEQYF.

This clone occurred once. V and J are TRBV29-1 and TRBJ2-5; D might be TRBD1 or TRBD2, each matching 6 bases. CDR1 and CDR2 (germline): SQVTM, ANQGSEA. The V gene lost 0 bases and the J gene lost 5 bases, with 13 bases spanning the gap. The CDR3 totals 14 residues. DNA of the CDR3: TGCAGCGTTGAAGATCTGGGGGGCGAGGAGACCCAGTACTTC. As protein: CSVEDLGGEETQYF.

This clone showed up just once. The chain has TRBV18 and TRBJ1-5; weak D call: TRBD1 (5 bases). Trimming shortened V by 4 bases and J by 1 base, and 11 bases separated the two germline ends. The CDR3 consists of 15 residues. Per germline, CDR1 KGHSH and CDR2 LQKENI. This chain's CDR3 is CASSLLQESNQPQHF. The CDR3 DNA follows: TGTGCCAGCTCACTCTTACAGGAAAGCAATCAGCCCCAGCATTTT. Looking up the rest from reference TRBV18 and TRBJ1-5 gives the full variable domain: NAGVMQNPRHLVRRRGQEARLRCSPMKGHSHVYWYRQLPEEGLKFMVYLQKENIIDESGMPKERFSAEFPKEGPSILRIQQVVRGDSAAYFCASSLLQESNQPQHFGDGTRLSIL.

The chain has TRBV5-5 and TRBJ2-2, with a weak D call TRBD2 (5 bases). This CDR3 comprises 13 residues. Looked up from germline, CDR1 is SGHKS and CDR2 is YYEKEE (reference sequence). V shed 2 bases and J shed 5 bases, with 7 bases lying between them. This CDR3 is CASSFRETGELFF. CDR3 in DNA: TGTGCCAGCAGCTTCCGGGAAACCGGGGAGCTGTTTTTT.

This clone is a singleton in its sample. The CDR3 is CASSFSNTEAFF. The CDR3 DNA reads TGTGCCAGCAGCTTTTCGAACACTGAAGCTTTCTTT. The rearrangement uses TRBV7-9 and TRBJ1-1; D not resolved. Germline CDR1 and CDR2: SEHNR and FQNEAQ (reference sequence). The V end lost 3 bases, the J end lost 1 base, and 3 bases lay between the germline ends. The CDR3 contains 12 residues.